A selection of T cell receptor beta chains follows, all from one sample in a study of blood T cells in healthy people across ages. TCRdb called the 5' RACE reads again in MiXCR, with one record for every CDR3 protein. In the table there are 1.5 million to 2 million distinct CDR3 sequences, under 30% of which are singletons. The sample consisted of blood. These receptors all stem from a woman in her 30s in good health. CDR3s include the opening cysteine and the closing phenylalanine or tryptophan. The D gene is left open where the match is weak. The size entry is marked missing in some rows and otherwise reads once, few, many or a size class.

J: TRBJ2-3; D: -; V: TRBV12-3/TRBV12-4; size: -; DNA: TGTGCCAGCAGTTTCCTGGGGTATACGCAGTATTTT; CDR3: CASSFLGYTQYF
J: TRBJ1-5; D: -; V: TRBV5-1; size: -; DNA: TGCGCCAGCAGCCGCGATGGACAGAACAATCAGCCCCAGCATTTT; CDR3: CASSRDGQNNQPQHF
J: TRBJ2-7; D: -; V: TRBV5-1; size: -; DNA: TGCGCCAGCAGCTTTATGCAGGGTGGGGAGCAGTACTTC; CDR3: CASSFMQGGEQYF
J: TRBJ2-7; D: TRBD1; V: TRBV27; size: -; DNA: TGTGCCAGCAGTCCCCCCAGGGGGAGCTCCTACAATGAGCAGTACTTC; CDR3: CASSPPRGSSYNEQYF
J: TRBJ2-3; D: TRBD2; V: TRBV28; size: once; DNA: TGTGCCAGCAGCTATTCGGGACTAGCGGGGGATCATAGGGATACGCAGTATTTT; CDR3: CASSYSGLAGDHRDTQYF
J: TRBJ2-5; D: -; V: TRBV15; size: -; DNA: TGTGCCACCAGCAGAGGTGGTTTTGATGGGGAGACCCAGTACTTC; CDR3: CATSRGGFDGETQYF
J: TRBJ2-1; D: TRBD1; V: TRBV5-1; size: many; DNA: TGCGCCAGCAGCCTCCGGGACAGGGGATCCTACAATGAGCAGTTCTTC; CDR3: CASSLRDRGSYNEQFF
J: TRBJ2-5; D: TRBD1; V: TRBV5-1; size: many; DNA: TGCGCCAGCAGCTCGACAGGGAGACAAGAGACCCAGTACTTC; CDR3: CASSSTGRQETQYF
J: TRBJ2-1; D: -; V: TRBV6-1; size: -; DNA: TGTGCCAGCAGATTCGACCGGGGCTCCCCCTACAATGAGCAGTTCTTC; CDR3: CASRFDRGSPYNEQFF
J: TRBJ2-2; D: -; V: TRBV7-9; size: -; DNA: TGTGCCAGCGAGATCGTGGGGCACACCGGGGAGCTGTTTTTT; CDR3: CASEIVGHTGELFF
J: TRBJ2-7; D: -; V: TRBV11-2; size: few; DNA: TGTGCCAGCAGCTTACTGGGGTTGAAAGGCTACGAGCAGTACTTC; CDR3: CASSLLGLKGYEQYF
J: TRBJ1-2; D: TRBD1; V: TRBV29-1; size: -; DNA: TGCAGCGTTGGAGGGACAGGGGTAATCGGCTACACCTTC; CDR3: CSVGGTGVIGYTF
J: TRBJ2-3; D: TRBD1; V: TRBV4-1; size: few; DNA: TGCGCCAGCAGCTCAACACAGGGGGAAACGCAGTATTTT; CDR3: CASSSTQGETQYF
J: TRBJ2-3; D: -; V: TRBV7-2; size: -; DNA: TGTGCCTGCAGCCCAACAGCAGATACGCAGTATTTT; CDR3: CACSPTADTQYF
J: TRBJ2-3; D: TRBD2; V: TRBV10-3; size: few; DNA: TGTGCCGTCTGGCGGGGGGTTAACACAGATACGCAGTATTTT; CDR3: CAVWRGVNTDTQYF
J: TRBJ2-7; D: TRBD2; V: TRBV7-2; size: -; DNA: TGTGCCAGCAGCCTACCCACTAGCGGGAGGAACGAGCAGTACTTC; CDR3: CASSLPTSGRNEQYF
J: TRBJ2-5; D: -; V: TRBV7-2; size: -; DNA: TGTGCCAGCAGCCACCGACAGGCTTATGAGCAGTACTTC; CDR3: CASSHRQAYEQYF
J: TRBJ2-5; D: -; V: TRBV6-5; size: few; DNA: TGTGCCAGCAGTTACTCGCTCAGGACCCAAGAGACCCAGTACTTC; CDR3: CASSYSLRTQETQYF
J: TRBJ1-2; D: -; V: TRBV6-5; size: few; DNA: TGTGCCAGCAGTTACTCGGTTACAGGGCTTGGCTATGGCTACACCTTC; CDR3: CASSYSVTGLGYGYTF